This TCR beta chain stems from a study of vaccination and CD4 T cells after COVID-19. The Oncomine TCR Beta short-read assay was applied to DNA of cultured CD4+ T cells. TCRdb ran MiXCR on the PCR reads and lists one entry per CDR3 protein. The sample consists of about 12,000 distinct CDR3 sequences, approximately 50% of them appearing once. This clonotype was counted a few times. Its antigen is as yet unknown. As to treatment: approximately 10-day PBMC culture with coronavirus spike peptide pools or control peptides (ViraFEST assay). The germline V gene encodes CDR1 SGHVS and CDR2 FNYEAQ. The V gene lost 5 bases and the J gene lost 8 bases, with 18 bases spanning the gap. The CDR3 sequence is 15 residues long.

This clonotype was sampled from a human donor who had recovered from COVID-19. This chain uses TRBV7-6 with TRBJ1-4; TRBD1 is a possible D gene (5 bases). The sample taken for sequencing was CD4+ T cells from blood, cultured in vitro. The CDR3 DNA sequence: TGTGCCAGCAGCGCCCCGGGGGGAGGGAACGAAAAACTGTTTTTT. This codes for CASSAPGGGNEKLFF. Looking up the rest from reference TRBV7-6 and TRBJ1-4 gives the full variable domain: GAGVSQSPRYKVTKRGQDVALRCDPISGHVSLYWYRQALGQGPEFLTYFNYEAQQDKSGLPNDRFSAERPEGSISTLTIQRTEQRDSAMYRCASSAPGGGNEKLFFGSGTQLSVL.